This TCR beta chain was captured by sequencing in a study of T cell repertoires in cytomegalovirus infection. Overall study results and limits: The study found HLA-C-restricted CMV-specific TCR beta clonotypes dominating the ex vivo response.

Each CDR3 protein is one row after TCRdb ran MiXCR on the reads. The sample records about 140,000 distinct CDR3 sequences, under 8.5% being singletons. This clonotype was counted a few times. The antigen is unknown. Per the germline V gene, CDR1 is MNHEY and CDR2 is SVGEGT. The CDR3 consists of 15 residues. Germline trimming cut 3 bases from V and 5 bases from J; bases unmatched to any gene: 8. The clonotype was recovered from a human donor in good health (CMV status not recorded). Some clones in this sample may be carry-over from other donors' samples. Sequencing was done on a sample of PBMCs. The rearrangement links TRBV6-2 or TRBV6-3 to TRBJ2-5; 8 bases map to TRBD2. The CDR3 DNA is TGTGCCAGCAGTTATGGCGGGGGGCCTGGGGAGACCCAGTACTTC. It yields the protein CASSYGGGPGETQYF.